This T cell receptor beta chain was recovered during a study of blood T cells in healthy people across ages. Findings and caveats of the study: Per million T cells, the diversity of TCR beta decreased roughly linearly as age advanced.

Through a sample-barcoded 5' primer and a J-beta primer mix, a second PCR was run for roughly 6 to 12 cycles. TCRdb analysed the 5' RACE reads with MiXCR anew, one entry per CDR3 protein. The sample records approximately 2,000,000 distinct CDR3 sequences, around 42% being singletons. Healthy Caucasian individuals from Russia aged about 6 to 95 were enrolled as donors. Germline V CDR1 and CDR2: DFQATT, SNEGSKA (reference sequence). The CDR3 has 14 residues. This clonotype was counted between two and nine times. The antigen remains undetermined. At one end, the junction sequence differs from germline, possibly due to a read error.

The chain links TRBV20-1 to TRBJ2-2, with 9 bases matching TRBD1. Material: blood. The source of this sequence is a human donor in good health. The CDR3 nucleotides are TGTAGTGCCCGAAGGGGGACAGGGACCGGGGAGCTGTTTTTT. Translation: CSARRGTGTGELFF.